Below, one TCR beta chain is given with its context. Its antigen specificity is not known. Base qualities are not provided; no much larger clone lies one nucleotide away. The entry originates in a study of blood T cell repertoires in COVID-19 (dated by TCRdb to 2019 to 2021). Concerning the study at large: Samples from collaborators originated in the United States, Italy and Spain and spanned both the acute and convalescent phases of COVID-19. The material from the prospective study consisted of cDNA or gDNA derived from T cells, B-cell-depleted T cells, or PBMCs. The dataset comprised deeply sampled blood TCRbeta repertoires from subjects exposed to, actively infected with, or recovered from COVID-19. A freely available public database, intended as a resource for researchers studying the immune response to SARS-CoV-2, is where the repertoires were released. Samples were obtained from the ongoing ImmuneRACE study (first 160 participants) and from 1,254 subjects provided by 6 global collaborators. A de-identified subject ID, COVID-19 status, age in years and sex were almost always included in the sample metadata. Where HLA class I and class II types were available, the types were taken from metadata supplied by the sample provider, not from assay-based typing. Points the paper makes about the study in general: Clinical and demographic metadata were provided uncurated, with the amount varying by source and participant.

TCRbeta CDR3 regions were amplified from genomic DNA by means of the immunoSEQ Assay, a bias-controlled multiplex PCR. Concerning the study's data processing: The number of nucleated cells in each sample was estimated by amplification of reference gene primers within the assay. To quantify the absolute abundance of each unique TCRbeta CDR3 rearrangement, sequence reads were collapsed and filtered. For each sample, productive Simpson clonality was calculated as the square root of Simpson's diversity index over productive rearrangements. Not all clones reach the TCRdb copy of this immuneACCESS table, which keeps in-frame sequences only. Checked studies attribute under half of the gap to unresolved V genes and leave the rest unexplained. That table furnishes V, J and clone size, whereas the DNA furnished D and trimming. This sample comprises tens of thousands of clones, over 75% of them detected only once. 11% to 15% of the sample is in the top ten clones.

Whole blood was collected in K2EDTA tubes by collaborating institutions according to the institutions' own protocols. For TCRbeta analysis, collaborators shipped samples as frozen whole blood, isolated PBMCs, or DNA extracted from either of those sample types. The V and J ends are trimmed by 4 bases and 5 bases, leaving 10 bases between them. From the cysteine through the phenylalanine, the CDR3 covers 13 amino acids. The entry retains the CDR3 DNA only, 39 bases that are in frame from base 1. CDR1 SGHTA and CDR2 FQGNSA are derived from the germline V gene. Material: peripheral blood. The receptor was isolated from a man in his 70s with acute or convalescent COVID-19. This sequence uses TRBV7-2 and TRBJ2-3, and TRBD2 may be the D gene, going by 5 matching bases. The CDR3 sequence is CASSSRTGDTQYF. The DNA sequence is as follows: TGTGCCAGCAGCTCCCGGACTGGAGATACGCAGTATTTT. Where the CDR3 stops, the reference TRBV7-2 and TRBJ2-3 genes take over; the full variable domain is GAGVSQSPSNKVTEKGKDVELRCDPISGHTALYWYRQSLGQGLEFLIYFQGNSAPDKSGLPSDRFSAERTGGSVSTLTIQRTQQEDSAVYLCASSSRTGDTQYFGPGTRLTVL.